Each of the 20 T cell receptor beta chains below was sequenced from the same sample in a study of beta chain features in type 1 diabetes. The investigators reverse transcribed all of the isolated RNA, so they sequenced expressed TCRB transcripts. Data came from immunoSEQ multiplex PCR; TCRdb stores just in-frame clones and leaves some out. The data show hundreds of thousands of clones, approximately 30% seen once. Sequenced input: naive CD4+ T cells from blood. All receptors derive from a man aged 18 to 30 in good health.

The chain is built from TRBV2 and TRBJ2-5; D is unclear. The CDR3 runs 13 residues. CDR1 is SNHLY, CDR2 FYNNEI, per germline. Trimming pared 4 bases from V and 5 bases from J, leaving 11 bases between. CDR3 DNA sequence: TGTGCCAGCAGTGTCACTCTTCGGGAGACCCAGTACTTC. Translation: CASSVTLRETQYF.

The chain combines TRBV5-1 with TRBJ2-7; 8 bases map to TRBD2. Germline V lookup: CDR1 SGHRS, CDR2 YFSETQ. J lost 5 bases, V lost 3 bases, and 7 bases had no gene match. This CDR3 is built from 14 residues. The DNA for the CDR3 is TGCGCCAGCAGCTGGAGCGGGAGCACCCACGAGCAGTACTTC. It yields the protein CASSWSGSTHEQYF.

This clone was seen more than once but under ten times. V gene TRBV13 combines with J gene TRBJ1-1; D gene unclear. The V gene lost 5 bases and the J gene lost 5 bases, with 21 bases spanning the gap. CDR3 length: 16 amino acids. CDR1 and CDR2 (germline): PRHDT, FYEKMQ (reference sequence). Here the CDR3 DNA reads TGTGCCAGCAGCCCGATCGAAGAGGGCCGAGGGACTGAAGCTTTCTTT. Encoded protein: CASSPIEEGRGTEAFF.

The rearrangement links TRBV27 to TRBJ2-7; tentative D call: TRBD1 (6 bases). The CDR3 is 14 amino acids. Trimming pared 6 bases from V and 0 bases from J, leaving 12 bases between. The germline V gene has CDR1 MNHEY and CDR2 SMNVEV (reference sequence). The CDR3 loop reads CASRRQVSSYEQYF. The DNA of the CDR3 is TGTGCCAGCAGAAGACAGGTGAGCTCCTACGAGCAGTACTTC.

There are a few counts of this clone. V gene TRBV14 combines with J gene TRBJ2-3; no clear D gene. Germline CDR1 and CDR2: SGHDN and FVKESK. The CDR3 runs to 11 residues. Trimming pared 2 bases from V and 6 bases from J, leaving 3 bases between. CDR3 DNA sequence: TGTGCCAGCAGCCAAAGGGATACGCAGTATTTT. As protein: CASSQRDTQYF.

The chain couples TRBV7-3 to TRBJ2-3; D tentatively fits TRBD1 or TRBD2 (6 bases each). The V end lost 1 base, the J end lost 2 bases, and 7 bases lay between the germline ends. The CDR3 length is 14 residues. Germline V lookup: CDR1 SGHTA, CDR2 FQGTGA. The CDR3 nucleotides read TGTGCCAGCAGCTTAAGGGGGGCCACAGATACGCAGTATTTT. Its protein is CASSLRGATDTQYF.

The rearrangement links TRBV2 to TRBJ1-3; 8 nucleotides line up with TRBD1. The J segment lost 8 bases and the V segment lost 3 bases, leaving 9 bases of the junction unmatched. The CDR3 is 15 residues long. The V gene's germline CDR1 is SNHLY and CDR2 FYNNEI. CDR3 sequence (DNA): TGTGCCAGCAGTGACTCCGGGACAGGATGGGACACCATATATTTT. Protein sequence: CASSDSGTGWDTIYF.

Turning to this clone: The germline gene is not matched at one end of the junction; a read error may be the cause. The rearrangement joins TRBV2 to TRBJ2-7, with 7 bases aligning to TRBD1. Germline V CDR1 and CDR2: SNHLY, FYNNEI. The CDR3 length is 13 residues. The DNA for the CDR3 is TGTGTCAGCAAACGGGACAGAGCCTACGAGCAGTACTTC. It encodes CVSKRDRAYEQYF.

This clone was seen only a few times. The J gene is TRBJ1-1, the V gene TRBV29-1, with D possibly being TRBD1 (6 bases). Trimming cost V 7 bases and J 1 base, with 16 bases left between them. The CDR3 is 14 amino acids. Germline-derived CDR1 and CDR2 are SQVTM and ANQGSEA. Written as DNA, the CDR3 is TGCAGCGGGTGCGCCCGAGGGGGGAACACTGAAGCTTTCTTT. It yields the protein CSGCARGGNTEAFF. Complete variable domain (other parts from reference TRBV29-1 and TRBJ1-1): SAVISQKPSRDICQRGTSLTIQCQVDSQVTMMFWYRQQPGQSLTLIATANQGSEATYESGFVIDKFPISRPNLTFSTLTVSNMSPEDSSIYLCSGCARGGNTEAFFGQGTRLTVV.

The chain couples TRBV13 to TRBJ2-7; no definite D call. Germline loops: CDR1 PRHDT, CDR2 FYEKMQ (reference sequence). Deletions cut 5 bases from V and 3 bases from J, with 11 bases between. The CDR3 has 13 amino acids. CDR3 nucleotides: TGTGCCAGCAGCCTCTCCAACCTCTACGAGCAGTACTTC. It translates to CASSLSNLYEQYF.

The chain recombines TRBV7-2 with TRBJ2-7, with TRBD2 matching over 9 bases. This CDR3 has 15 amino acids. Germline V gene data show CDR1 as SGHTA and CDR2 as FQGNSA. Trimming took 5 bases from V and 4 from J; bases not matched to a gene: 9. The CDR3 is CASSPPDSGRYEQYF. As DNA, the CDR3 is TGTGCCAGCAGCCCCCCAGACAGCGGGAGGTACGAGCAGTACTTC.

This chain uses TRBV9 with TRBJ2-2; D is unresolved. The CDR3 covers 17 residues. In germline, CDR1 is SGDLS, CDR2 YYNGEE. Trimming left V 0 bases short and J 3 bases short, with 15 bases between. CDR3 nucleotide sequence: TGTGCCAGCAGCGTAGGTCCCTCTCAGGCCTACACCGGGGAGCTGTTTTTT. Translating gives CASSVGPSQAYTGELFF.

Only a few counts were recorded for this clone. This CDR3 is CASSSAGQQHF. The CDR3 coding sequence is TGTGCCAGCAGCTCGGCCGGGCAGCAGCATTTT. The V and J genes are TRBV7-9 and TRBJ1-5; D gene uncertain. There are 11 residues in the CDR3. CDR1 and CDR2 (germline): SEHNR, FQNEAQ (reference sequence). Trimming left V 4 bases short and J 13 bases short, with 11 bases between.

This clone was observed a handful of times. The rearrangement uses TRBV28 and TRBJ1-2, with a weak D call TRBD1 (5 bases). CDR1 and CDR2 from the germline V gene are MDHEN and SYDVKM. The germline V and J ends were trimmed by 2 bases and 6 bases, with 10 bases remaining between them. The CDR3 runs to 13 residues. The CDR3 sequence is CASSLAPGNGYTF. CDR3 nucleotides: TGTGCCAGCAGTTTAGCGCCAGGGAATGGCTACACCTTC.

The chain links TRBV6-5 to TRBJ2-5; tentative D call: TRBD1 (6 bases). The V gene lost 3 bases and the J gene lost 7 bases, with 15 bases spanning the gap. This CDR3 contains 14 residues. Germline V gives CDR1 MNHEY, CDR2 SVGAGI. The CDR3: CASSYDSPGATQYF. The CDR3, as DNA: TGTGCCAGCAGTTATGATAGTCCAGGGGCGACCCAGTACTTC.

This clone was picked up a small number of times. This chain joins TRBV7-2 and TRBJ2-1; the match to TRBD2 covers 7 bases. The germline V gene has CDR1 SGHTA and CDR2 FQGNSA. The CDR3 runs to 14 residues. Germline trimming cut 3 bases from V and 4 bases from J; bases unmatched to any gene: 3. The CDR3 loop reads CASSLYSGYNEQFF. The CDR3 DNA sequence: TGTGCCAGCAGCTTGTATAGCGGGTACAATGAGCAGTTCTTC.

This rearrangement joins TRBV20-1 to TRBJ2-2; maybe TRBD1 (6 bases). Germline values: CDR1 DFQATT, CDR2 SNEGSKA (reference sequence). V dropped 6 bases and J dropped 6 bases, with 8 bases sitting between them. This CDR3 has 11 residues. The CDR3 nucleotides are TGCAGTGCAGCAGGGGCCGGGGAGCTGTTTTTT. It translates to CSAAGAGELFF.

This clone was recorded a few times. Other DNA sequences in the sample encode the same CDR3. The rearrangement joins TRBV15 to TRBJ2-1; D remains ambiguous. The CDR3 totals 12 residues. V was trimmed by 0 bases and J by 9 bases, leaving 6 bases between them. Germline lookup yields CDR1 LNHNV and CDR2 YYDKDF (reference sequence). CDR3 in amino acids: CATSRDRAEQFF. DNA for the CDR3: TGTGCCACCAGCAGAGATCGGGCTGAGCAGTTCTTC. Supplemented by reference TRBV15 and TRBJ2-1, the full variable domain reads DAMVIQNPRYQVTQFGKPVTLSCSQTLNHNVMYWYQQKSSQAPKLLFHYYDKDFNNEADTPDNFQSRRPNTSFCFLDIRSPGLGDTAMYLCATSRDRAEQFFGPGTRLTVL.

This clone has more than one count but fewer than ten. V is TRBV7-2 and J is TRBJ1-1; D is possibly TRBD1 (6 bases). V was shortened by 5 bases and J by 7 bases, with 14 bases between the two germline ends. Germline V gives CDR1 SGHTA, CDR2 FQGNSA. This CDR3 contains 13 residues. This chain's CDR3 is CASSPLHRVEAFF. The CDR3 region has the DNA TGTGCCAGCAGCCCCCTGCACAGGGTTGAAGCTTTCTTT. Full variable domain (rest looked up from reference TRBV7-2 and TRBJ1-1): GAGVSQSPSNKVTEKGKDVELRCDPISGHTALYWYRQSLGQGLEFLIYFQGNSAPDKSGLPSDRFSAERTGGSVSTLTIQRTQQEDSAVYLCASSPLHRVEAFFGQGTRLTVV.

In its sample, this clone was seen a few times. The chain carries TRBV9 and TRBJ2-3; no clear D gene. In germline, CDR1 is SGDLS, CDR2 YYNGEE. Deletions cut 0 bases from V and 2 bases from J, with 13 bases between. This CDR3 comprises 16 residues. The CDR3 DNA reads as TGTGCCAGCAGCGTAGAAGCGTCTCCCTCCACAGATACGCAGTATTTT. Translating gives CASSVEASPSTDTQYF.